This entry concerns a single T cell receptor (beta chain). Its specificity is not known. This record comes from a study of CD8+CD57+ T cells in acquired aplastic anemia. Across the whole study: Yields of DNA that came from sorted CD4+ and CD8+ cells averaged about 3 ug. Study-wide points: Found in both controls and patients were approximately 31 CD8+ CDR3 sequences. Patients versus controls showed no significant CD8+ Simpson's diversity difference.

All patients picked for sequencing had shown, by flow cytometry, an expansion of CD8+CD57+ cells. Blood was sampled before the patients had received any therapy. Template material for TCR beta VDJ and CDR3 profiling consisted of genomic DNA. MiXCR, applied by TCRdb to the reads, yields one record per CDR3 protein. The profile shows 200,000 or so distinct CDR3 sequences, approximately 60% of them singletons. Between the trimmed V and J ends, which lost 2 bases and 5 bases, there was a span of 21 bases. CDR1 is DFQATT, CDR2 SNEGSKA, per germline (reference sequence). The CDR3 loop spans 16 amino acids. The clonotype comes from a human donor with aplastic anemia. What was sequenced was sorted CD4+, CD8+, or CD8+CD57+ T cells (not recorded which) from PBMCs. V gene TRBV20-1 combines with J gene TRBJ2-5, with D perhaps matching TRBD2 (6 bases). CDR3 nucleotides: TGCAGTGCTAGAATGGCCCTGGCGGGGCTCGACGAGACCCAGTACTTC. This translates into CSARMALAGLDETQYF.